The next 27 T cell receptor beta chains were all read from a single sample in a study of blood T cell repertoires in COVID-19. TCRdb's copy holds only in-frame clones and misses some; the assay was immunoSEQ multiplex PCR. This table holds over 200,000 clones, about 91% found once. The sequenced material came from PBMCs or T cells enriched from blood (not recorded which). The receptors come from a man aged 18 to 30 with acute COVID-19.

The chain couples TRBV30 to TRBJ2-7, with 9 bases identical to TRBD2. Germline V lookup: CDR1 GTSNPN, CDR2 SVGIG (reference sequence). Unmatched junction bases numbered 7, after V lost 5 bases and J lost 5 bases. This CDR3 has 13 amino acids. This CDR3 is CAWDSGRVDEQYF. As DNA, the CDR3 is TGTGCCTGGGATAGCGGGAGAGTCGACGAGCAGTACTTC.

The V call is TRBV7-6, the J call TRBJ2-1; TRBD2 is a possible D gene (5 bases). The CDR3 loop spans 11 amino acids. V gave up 8 bases and J gave up 8 bases, with 10 bases separating them. CDR1 SGHVS and CDR2 FNYEAQ come from the germline V gene. The CDR3 loop is CASEEGYEQFF. CDR3 coding DNA: TGTGCCAGCGAAGAGGGATATGAGCAGTTCTTC.

This clone showed up just once. The chain employs TRBV4-1 and TRBJ2-7; TRBD1 matches at 10 bases. Germline-derived CDR1 and CDR2 are MGHRA and YSYEKL. The CDR3 covers 18 residues. The junction had 10 bases not matched to a gene; V was cut back by 2 bases and J by 0 bases. The CDR3 reads CASSQPGQGRFSSYEQYF. CDR3 DNA sequence: TGCGCCAGCAGCCAACCGGGACAGGGGCGTTTCAGCTCCTACGAGCAGTACTTC.

This clone occurred once. The same CDR3 can be traced to other DNA sequences in this sample. V is TRBV12-3 or TRBV12-4 and J is TRBJ1-5; D is unresolved. The CDR3 has 11 residues. V dropped 1 base and J dropped 9 bases, with 4 bases sitting between them. CDR3 coding DNA: TGTGCCAGCAGTTTAGGAGGGCCCCAGCATTTT. Residues: CASSLGGPQHF.

Only one count was recorded for this clone. The chain joins TRBV11-3 to TRBJ2-1, with 7 bases identical to TRBD2. CDR3 length: 16 amino acids. Germline CDR1 SGHNT, CDR2 YENEEA. V lost 1 base, J lost 4 bases, and 7 bases stayed unmatched. The CDR3: CASSLVTLAAYNEQFF. The CDR3 coding sequence is TGTGCCAGCAGCTTAGTTACGCTAGCGGCTTACAATGAGCAGTTCTTC.

The V and J genes are TRBV2 and TRBJ1-2, with 8 nucleotides matching TRBD1. V shed 8 bases and J 2 bases; nucleotides not matched to a gene: 10. CDR1 is SNHLY, CDR2 FYNNEI, per germline. CDR3 length: 15 amino acids. The CDR3 DNA sequence: TGTGCCAGCCCCTGGACAGGGATCAAGAACTATGGCTACACCTTC. It translates to CASPWTGIKNYGYTF.

This clone was detected only once. The chain is built from TRBV4-1 and TRBJ2-2, with TRBD2 as a possible D gene (7 bases). In germline, CDR1 is MGHRA, CDR2 YSYEKL. Trimming took 6 bases from V and 5 from J, leaving 13 bases between them. The CDR3 consists of 14 residues. The CDR3 loop is CASRVKGGTGELFF. The CDR3 DNA follows: TGCGCCAGCAGGGTCAAGGGGGGGACCGGGGAGCTGTTTTTT.

V usage is TRBV24-1 and J usage is TRBJ1-1, with D possibly being TRBD1 (5 bases). V was clipped by 9 bases and J by 0 bases, with 10 bases between them. The germline CDR1 and CDR2 sequences are KGHDR and SFDVKD. The CDR3 length is 13 residues. The CDR3 loop is CATQQALNTEAFF. The CDR3 DNA reads as TGTGCCACCCAACAGGCGTTGAACACTGAAGCTTTCTTT.

This clone was seen only once. The chain is built from TRBV4-1 and TRBJ1-4; the match to TRBD1 covers 9 bases. CDR1 is MGHRA and CDR2 is YSYEKL in the germline V gene. The CDR3 has 14 amino acids. The ends lost 1 base at V and 12 bases at J; junction bases unmatched: 6. The CDR3 is CASSQVGQGRQLFF. CDR3 sequence (DNA): TGCGCCAGCAGCCAAGTGGGACAGGGCCGTCAACTGTTTTTT.

For this clone: An end of the junction does not agree with germline; a read error may underlie this. The chain recombines TRBV7-3 with TRBJ2-2; D may be TRBD1 (5 bases). Germline loops: CDR1 SGHTA, CDR2 FQGTGA. This CDR3 contains 16 residues. The CDR3 spells CASSPFVGPKTGELFF. The CDR3 bases are TGTGCCAGCAGCCCATTTGTGGGGCCGAAAACCGGGGAGCTGTTTTTT.

CDR3 residues: CASSAQQGSSYEQYF. The CDR3 DNA reads as TGTGCCAGCAGTGCTCAACAGGGGAGCTCCTACGAGCAGTACTTC. The V and J genes are TRBV28 and TRBJ2-7, with TRBD1 matching 7 bases. CDR1 is MDHEN, CDR2 SYDVKM, per germline. The CDR3 sequence is 15 residues long. V lost 5 bases and J lost 0; bases outside the gene matches: 7.

The chain combines TRBV24-1 with TRBJ1-5; D remains unclear. CDR1 and CDR2 from the germline V gene are KGHDR and SFDVKD. Trimming removed 4 bases at V and 4 bases at J, with 10 bases between. The CDR3 sequence is 14 residues long. DNA for the CDR3: TGTGCCACCAGTGAGCCGGGTTCTAATCAGCCCCAGCATTTT. Translating gives CATSEPGSNQPQHF.

This clone appeared many times. The rearrangement uses TRBV19 and TRBJ1-5; 8 bases match TRBD1. The germline gives CDR1 LNHDA, CDR2 SQIVND (reference sequence). Germline trimming cut 9 bases from V and 6 bases from J; bases unmatched to any gene: 10. The CDR3 covers 14 residues. The CDR3 DNA is TGTGCCAGACGGACAGGGTTGAGTAGTCAGCCCCAGCATTTT. Protein sequence: CARRTGLSSQPQHF.

This clone appeared once. V is TRBV19 and J is TRBJ2-3; the D gene is possibly TRBD1 (5 bases). The CDR3 extends over 15 amino acids. V was cut by 5 bases and J by 3 bases, with 15 bases left in between. Germline-derived CDR1 and CDR2 are LNHDA and SQIVND (reference sequence). The CDR3 protein is CASSDTGYHTDTQYF. In nucleotides, the CDR3 is TGTGCCAGTAGTGATACAGGATATCATACAGATACGCAGTATTTT.

J is TRBJ2-3 and V is TRBV3-1 (or the pseudogene TRBV3-2); D is uncertain. Germline loops: CDR1 LGHDT, CDR2 YNNKEL (reference sequence). Trimming removed 1 base from V and 0 bases from J, with 8 bases in between. The CDR3 runs to 15 residues. CDR3 sequence reads: CASSQGAASTDTQYF. As DNA, the CDR3 is TGTGCCAGCAGCCAAGGGGCCGCTAGCACAGATACGCAGTATTTT.

The V call is TRBV9, the J call TRBJ2-1; 11 nucleotides line up with TRBD2. CDR3 length: 17 residues. The germline V gene has CDR1 SGDLS and CDR2 YYNGEE. V gave up 0 bases and J gave up 8 bases; unmatched junction bases: 10. CDR3 residues: CASSVVGLAAFTDEQFF. As DNA, the CDR3 is TGTGCCAGCAGCGTAGTGGGACTAGCGGCTTTTACGGATGAGCAGTTCTTC.

The chain is built from TRBV2 and TRBJ1-1; D is unresolved. Germline-derived CDR1 and CDR2 are SNHLY and FYNNEI. This CDR3 is built from 11 residues. Between the trimmed V and J ends, which lost 8 bases and 3 bases, there was a span of 7 bases. The chain's CDR3 is CASSGDTEAFF. The CDR3 DNA reads TGTGCCAGCTCCGGGGACACTGAAGCTTTCTTT.

The chain has TRBV30 and TRBJ2-5; 9 nucleotides match TRBD1. The CDR3 extends over 13 amino acids. Germline CDR1 and CDR2: GTSNPN and SVGIG (reference sequence). The ends lost 3 bases at V and 4 bases at J; junction bases unmatched: 3. The CDR3 coding sequence is TGTGCCTGGAGACCGGGACAGGGAGAGACCCAGTACTTC. Its translation: CAWRPGQGETQYF.

The table lists this clone with many counts. The chain joins TRBV7-9 to TRBJ2-5; D is undetermined. The CDR3 consists of 12 residues. The germline V and J ends were trimmed by 2 bases and 5 bases, with 6 bases remaining between them. Germline values: CDR1 SEHNR, CDR2 FQNEAQ (reference sequence). The CDR3 nucleotides read TGTGCCAGCAGCTTAAATCTGGAGACCCAGTACTTC. Translated, it gives CASSLNLETQYF.

V and J are TRBV28 and TRBJ1-5; tentatively, D is TRBD1 (6 bases). The ends were cut back, 5 bases at V and 0 bases at J, with 14 bases in the middle. The CDR3 loop spans 16 amino acids. Germline assignment: CDR1 MDHEN and CDR2 SYDVKM. The CDR3 nucleotides are TGTGCCAGCAGTCTCAGGGGACCATTTAGCAATCAGCCCCAGCATTTT. It specifies CASSLRGPFSNQPQHF.

V gene TRBV4-2 combines with J gene TRBJ1-2; perhaps TRBD1 as D (6 bases). Germline V gene lookup returns CDR1 LGHNA and CDR2 YNFKEQ. The CDR3 runs 16 residues. V gave up 7 bases and J gave up 0 bases, with 18 bases separating them. The CDR3 DNA is TGTGCCAGCAAGACTACCGGACAGTCCGCTAACTATGGCTACACCTTC. It yields the protein CASKTTGQSANYGYTF.

J is TRBJ2-7 and V is TRBV27, with D perhaps TRBD1 (6 bases). Germline assignment: CDR1 MNHEY and CDR2 SMNVEV (reference sequence). The V gene lost 4 bases and the J gene lost 4 bases, with 14 bases spanning the gap. The CDR3 runs 14 residues. CDR3 sequence reads: CASSSLNRVYEQYF. In DNA form, the CDR3 reads TGTGCCAGCAGTTCTCTTAACAGGGTGTACGAGCAGTACTTC.

V gene TRBV5-8 combines with J gene TRBJ2-5; 9 positions match TRBD1. The CDR3 consists of 15 residues. Germline loops: CDR1 SGHTS, CDR2 YDEGEE. Trimming removed 0 bases from V and 5 bases from J; junction bases left unmatched: 5. The CDR3 DNA follows: TGTGCCAGCAGCTTGGGGGACAGGGTCGGGGAGACCCAGTACTTC. Translation: CASSLGDRVGETQYF.

The chain links TRBV11-2 to TRBJ2-7, with TRBD2 as a possible D gene (5 bases). This CDR3 has 12 residues. V was clipped by 4 bases and J by 4 bases, with 8 bases between them. CDR1 is SGHAT and CDR2 is FQNNGV in the germline V gene. This chain's CDR3 is CASSSDSYEQYF. The DNA of the CDR3 is TGTGCCAGCAGCTCGGACTCTTACGAGCAGTACTTC.

The rearrangement joins TRBV7-9 to TRBJ1-2, with 7 bases aligning to TRBD1. Looked up from germline, CDR1 is SEHNR and CDR2 is FQNEAQ (reference sequence). The CDR3 extends over 14 amino acids. V dropped 6 bases and J dropped 4; count of bases not matched to a gene: 8. The CDR3 sequence: CASSSPGQPYGYTF. The CDR3 coding sequence is TGTGCCAGCAGTTCGCCGGGACAGCCCTATGGCTACACCTTC. Full variable domain (rest looked up from reference TRBV7-9 and TRBJ1-2): DTGVSQNPRHKITKRGQNVTFRCDPISEHNRLYWYRQTLGQGPEFLTYFQNEAQLEKSRLLSDRFSAERPKGSFSTLEIQRTEQGDSAMYLCASSSPGQPYGYTFGSGTRLTVV.

This clone was recorded only once. The J gene is TRBJ2-5, the V gene TRBV27; D is perhaps TRBD2 (6 bases). V dropped 4 bases and J dropped 1 base, with 10 bases sitting between them. The CDR3 spans 14 residues. Germline V gene lookup returns CDR1 MNHEY and CDR2 SMNVEV (reference sequence). The DNA of the CDR3 is TGTGCCAGCAGTTCCCCGGGACTCCAAGAGACCCAGTACTTC. Protein product: CASSSPGLQETQYF.

CDR3 sequence (DNA): TGTGCCAGCAGCTCAATCACAGGGGATGGCTACACCTTC. It translates to CASSSITGDGYTF. J is TRBJ1-2 and V is TRBV7-2, with TRBD1 identical over 7 bases. J was trimmed by 6 bases and V by 4 bases; bases with no gene match: 5. CDR3 length: 13 residues. Germline V gene lookup returns CDR1 SGHTA and CDR2 FQGNSA.